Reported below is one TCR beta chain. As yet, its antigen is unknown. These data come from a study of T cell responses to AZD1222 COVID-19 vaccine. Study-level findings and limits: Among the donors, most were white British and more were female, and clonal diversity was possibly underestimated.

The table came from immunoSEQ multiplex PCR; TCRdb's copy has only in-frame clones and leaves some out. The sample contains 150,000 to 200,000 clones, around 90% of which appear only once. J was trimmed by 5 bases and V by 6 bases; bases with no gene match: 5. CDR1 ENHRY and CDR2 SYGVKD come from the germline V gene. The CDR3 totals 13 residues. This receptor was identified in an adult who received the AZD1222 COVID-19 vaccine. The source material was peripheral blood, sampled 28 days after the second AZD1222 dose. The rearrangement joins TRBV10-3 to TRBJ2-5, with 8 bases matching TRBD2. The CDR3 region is CAIRPTSGETQYF. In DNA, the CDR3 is TGTGCCATCAGACCAACTAGCGGTGAGACCCAGTACTTC.